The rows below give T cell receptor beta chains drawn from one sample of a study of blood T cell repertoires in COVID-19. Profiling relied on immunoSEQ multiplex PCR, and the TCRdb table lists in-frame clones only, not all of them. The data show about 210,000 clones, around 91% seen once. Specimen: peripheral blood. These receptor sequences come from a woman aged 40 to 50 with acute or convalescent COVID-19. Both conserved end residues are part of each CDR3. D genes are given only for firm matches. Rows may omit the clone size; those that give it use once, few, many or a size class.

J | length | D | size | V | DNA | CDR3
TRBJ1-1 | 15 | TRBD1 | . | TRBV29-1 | TGCAGCGTTCCTGACAGGGAGCTCTCGGACACTGAAGCTTTCTTT | CSVPDRELSDTEAFF
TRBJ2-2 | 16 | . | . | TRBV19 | TGTGCCAGTAGTATACTTCGGGGGGCTATCACCGGGGAGCTGTTTTTT | CASSILRGAITGELFF
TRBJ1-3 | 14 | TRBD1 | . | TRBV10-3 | TGTGCCATCAGTGATGACAGGGGAGGAAACACCATATATTTT | CAISDDRGGNTIYF
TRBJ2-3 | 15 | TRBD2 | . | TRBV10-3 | TGTGCCATCAGAAAACTAGCGGGGGGCACAGATACGCAGTATTTT | CAIRKLAGGTDTQYF
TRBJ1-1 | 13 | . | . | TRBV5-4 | TGTGCCAGCAGCACCCCGGACAGCCATGAAGCTTTCTTT | CASSTPDSHEAFF
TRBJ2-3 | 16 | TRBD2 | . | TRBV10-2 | TGCGCCAGCAGTGACCCGAGCGGGGGTAGCACAGATACGCAGTATTTT | CASSDPSGGSTDTQYF
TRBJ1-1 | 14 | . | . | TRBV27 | TGTGCCAGCAGTTTAACAGGGCTGAACACTGAAGCTTTCTTT | CASSLTGLNTEAFF
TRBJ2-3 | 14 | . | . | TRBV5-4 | TGTGCCAGCAGCTCGGGCGGGGGCACAGATACGCAGTATTTT | CASSSGGGTDTQYF
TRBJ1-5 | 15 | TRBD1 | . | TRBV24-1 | TGTGCCACCAGTGAGTCGACAGGGTTGAATCAGCCCCAGCATTTT | CATSESTGLNQPQHF
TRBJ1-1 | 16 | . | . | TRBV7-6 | TGTGCCAGCAGCTTAGGTCCTCCTGGGAGGGACACTGAAGCTTTCTTT | CASSLGPPGRDTEAFF
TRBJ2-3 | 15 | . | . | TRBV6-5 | TGTGCCAGCAATGGACTAACCGATAGCACAGATACGCAGTATTTT | CASNGLTDSTDTQYF
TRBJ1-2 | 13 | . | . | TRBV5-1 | TGCGCCAGCACCCTCCGGGGGGCTGGTGGCTACACCTTC | CASTLRGAGGYTF
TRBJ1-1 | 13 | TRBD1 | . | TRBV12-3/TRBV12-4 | TGTGCCAGCAGGTCAGGGGGTAACACTGAAGCTTTCTTT | CASRSGGNTEAFF
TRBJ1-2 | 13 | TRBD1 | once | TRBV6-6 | TGTGCCAGCAGTTCCGACAGGGACTATGGCTACACCTTC | CASSSDRDYGYTF
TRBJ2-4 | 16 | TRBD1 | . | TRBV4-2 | TGTGCCAGCAGCCAAGCACCGGGACAGGGTAAAAACATTCAGTACTTC | CASSQAPGQGKNIQYF
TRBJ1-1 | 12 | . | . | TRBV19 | TGTGCCATCCGAGTGGGGGGCACTGAAGCTTTCTTT | CAIRVGGTEAFF
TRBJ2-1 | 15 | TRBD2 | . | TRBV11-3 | TGTGCCAGCAGCCAAGGGACTAGCTTCGAGAATGAGCAGTTCTTC | CASSQGTSFENEQFF
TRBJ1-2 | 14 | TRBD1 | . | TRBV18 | TGTGCCAGCTCAAATGGACAGGGGGCTTATGGCTACACCTTC | CASSNGQGAYGYTF
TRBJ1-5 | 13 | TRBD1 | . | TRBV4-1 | TGCGCCAGCAGCCAGGACAGGGGCCAGCCCCAGCATTTT | CASSQDRGQPQHF
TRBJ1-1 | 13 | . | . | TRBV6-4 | TGTGCCAGCAGTGACCCGAATTCGGTTGAAGCTTTCTTT | CASSDPNSVEAFF
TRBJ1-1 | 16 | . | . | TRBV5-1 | TGCGCCAGCAGCCCACAGGGATGGGGACCGGACACTGAAGCTTTCTTT | CASSPQGWGPDTEAFF
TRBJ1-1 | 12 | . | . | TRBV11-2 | TGTGCCAGCAGCTTAGGTTCGGCTGAAGCTTTCTTT | CASSLGSAEAFF
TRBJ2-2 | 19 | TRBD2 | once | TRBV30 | TGTGCCTGGAGTTCCCCGGGACTAGCGGGGGGAACGAACACCGGGGAGCTGTTTTTT | CAWSSPGLAGGTNTGELFF
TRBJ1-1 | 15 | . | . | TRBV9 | TGTGCCAGCAGCTCGATCGGACAGCTGAACACTGAAGCTTTCTTT | CASSSIGQLNTEAFF
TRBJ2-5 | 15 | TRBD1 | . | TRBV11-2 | TGTGCCAGCAGCATTAGATGGGACAGGGGAGAGACCCAGTACTTC | CASSIRWDRGETQYF